This entry lists 9 T cell receptor beta chains sequenced from one sample in a study of T-cell memory formation after mild COVID-19. In TCRdb, the 5' RACE reads were re-called with MiXCR into one record per CDR3 protein. The data contain 200,000 to 300,000 distinct CDR3 sequences, approximately 15% of them seen just once; the ten biggest clones take up under 25%. The sequenced sample was PBMCs or a T cell subset sorted from them (not recorded which). The receptors were gathered from a man aged 18 to 35 who had mild COVID-19 (a few samples of this study predate the infection). Cell type and time point are not known.

The table lists this clonotype with a few counts. The rearrangement links TRBV6-2 or TRBV6-3 to TRBJ1-1; no clear D gene. Germline CDR1 is MNHEY and CDR2 is SVGEGT. This CDR3 has 13 amino acids. Trimming removed 7 bases from V and 1 base from J, with 10 bases in between. The CDR3 coding sequence is TGTGCCAGCATCCGCGATGGGAACACTGAAGCTTTCTTT. Translation gives CASIRDGNTEAFF.

This clonotype was counted a few times. The chain couples TRBV6-5 to TRBJ1-1; 9 bases are shared with TRBD1. This CDR3 has 15 residues. V trimming: 8 bases; J trimming: 1 base; junction bases outside the gene matches: 8. CDR1 and CDR2 from the germline V gene are MNHEY and SVGAGI. The CDR3 here is CASSWGGQGNTEAFF. The CDR3 DNA reads as TGTGCCAGCTCCTGGGGGGGACAGGGGAACACTGAAGCTTTCTTT.

A few counts support this clonotype. V is TRBV5-6 and J is TRBJ2-3, with D perhaps TRBD1 (5 bases). Germline V gene sequence: CDR1 SGHDT, CDR2 YYEEEE. The CDR3 is made up of 13 amino acids. With 4 bases removed from V and 6 bases from J, the gap between germline ends came to 12 bases. For the CDR3, the DNA is TGTGCCAGCAGCGGATACAGGACGGATACGCAGTATTTT. Translated, it gives CASSGYRTDTQYF.

This clonotype occurred a few times. The chain is built from TRBV7-9 and TRBJ2-1; 8 bases fit TRBD1. Losses at the gene ends were 5 bases for V and 5 bases for J; bases not matched to a gene: 8. There are 15 residues in the CDR3. Germline assignment: CDR1 SEHNR and CDR2 FQNEAQ (reference sequence). As DNA, the CDR3 is TGTGCCAGCAGCCGTTACAGGGGGATCGACAATGAGCAGTTCTTC. This codes for CASSRYRGIDNEQFF. Combining the CDR3 with reference TRBV7-9 and TRBJ2-1 gives the whole variable domain DTGVSQNPRHKITKRGQNVTFRCDPISEHNRLYWYRQTLGQGPEFLTYFQNEAQLEKSRLLSDRFSAERPKGSFSTLEIQRTEQGDSAMYLCASSRYRGIDNEQFFGPGTRLTVL.

J is TRBJ2-4 and V is TRBV3-1, with D possibly being TRBD1 or TRBD2 (5 bases each). CDR3 length equals 18 residues. CDR1 and CDR2 (germline): LGHDT, YNNKEL (reference sequence). Trimming shortened V by 4 bases and J by 0 bases, and 19 bases separated the two germline ends. This CDR3 reads CASSPRPGSPVAKNIQYF. CDR3 nucleotide sequence: TGTGCCAGCAGCCCTAGGCCAGGGAGCCCTGTAGCCAAAAACATTCAGTACTTC.

V and J are TRBV5-1 and TRBJ2-3, with 10 bases identical to TRBD2. J was trimmed by 6 bases and V by 4 bases; bases with no gene match: 11. This CDR3 has 16 amino acids. Germline V gene lookup returns CDR1 SGHRS and CDR2 YFSETQ. Written as DNA, the CDR3 is TGCGCCAGCAGCATCCTAGCGGGGGCGACTGAGGATACGCAGTATTTT. This translates into CASSILAGATEDTQYF.

This clonotype appeared many times. The V call is TRBV6-5, the J call TRBJ1-5; D is possibly TRBD1 (6 bases). The length of the CDR3 is 13 residues. V lost 4 bases and J lost 11, with 15 bases in between. CDR1 MNHEY and CDR2 SVGAGI come from the germline V gene. In nucleotides, the CDR3 is TGTGCCAGCAGTTCGCCCGGGGGCTTGACCCAGCATTTT. As protein: CASSSPGGLTQHF.

This clonotype was detected only a few times. The CDR3: CSARDSGGYEQYF. The CDR3 nucleotides are TGCAGTGCTAGAGATTCAGGGGGCTACGAGCAGTACTTC. The V call is TRBV20-1, the J call TRBJ2-7; TRBD1 matches at 7 bases. Per the germline V gene, CDR1 is DFQATT and CDR2 is SNEGSKA (reference sequence). Trimming cost V 0 bases and J 3 bases; bases outside gene matches: 2. The CDR3 has 13 residues.

This clonotype was detected a few times. The rearrangement links TRBV4-1 to TRBJ1-3; unclear D gene. This CDR3 comprises 14 residues. The germline V gene encodes CDR1 MGHRA and CDR2 YSYEKL. Trimming stripped 1 base from V and 0 bases from J, with 4 bases between. Written as DNA, the CDR3 is TGCGCCAGCAGCCAAGCGGGCTCTGGAAACACCATATATTTT. The encoded protein is CASSQAGSGNTIYF.